This T cell receptor (beta chain) was sequenced for a study of T cell responses to AZD1222 COVID-19 vaccine. The CDR3 loop spans 14 amino acids. Germline CDR1 reads MDHEN; CDR2 reads SYDVKM. The V end lost 8 bases, the J end lost 3 bases, and 14 bases lay between the germline ends. Produced via immunoSEQ multiplex PCR; TCRdb's table is partial and in-frame only. The sample records some 110,000 clones, around nine tenths being singletons. Only a few counts were recorded for this clone. Its antigen is unidentified. The study, taken as a whole, reports: Increases in Spike-specific TCR breadth and depth were seen after two AZD1222 doses. Only six or seven AZD1222 recipients tested seropositive at baseline. Clonal diversity may have been underestimated, and the donors were mostly white British, with more females than males.

The receptor's source is an adult who received the MenACWY meningococcal vaccine as a control. The rearrangement links TRBV28 to TRBJ1-5; D gene uncertain. Sequencing used peripheral blood, obtained 28 days after the second dose of the MenACWY control vaccine. The CDR3 reads CASRPLRVNQPQHF. DNA for the CDR3: TGTGCCAGCCGGCCCCTGAGGGTCAATCAGCCCCAGCATTTT.